This T cell receptor beta chain was found in a study of blood T cell repertoires in COVID-19. The overall study: PBMCs, B-cell-depleted T cells, or T cells provided the cDNA or gDNA that made up the material.

Per the authors' pipeline: Amplifying reference gene primers gave estimates of nucleated cell counts. Clones were sequenced by immunoSEQ multiplex PCR, and TCRdb holds only the in-frame ones, with some missing. D and trimming come from the DNA, and the V and J calls and clone size come from that table. In the table there are approximately 210,000 clones, roughly four fifths of which are singletons. This CDR3 comprises 16 residues. Trimming at V came to 2 bases and at J to 3 bases, leaving 7 bases not matched to a gene. Germline CDR1 and CDR2: MNHEY and SVGAGI. This chain joins TRBV6-5 and TRBJ2-7; 10 nucleotides match TRBD2. This receptor was obtained from a woman in her forties with acute or convalescent COVID-19. The specimen was peripheral blood. The CDR3 DNA is TGTGCCAGCAGTTACGATTCTAGCGGGGGTTTCTACGAGCAGTACTTC. It encodes CASSYDSSGGFYEQYF.